Following are 23 T cell receptor beta chains from one sample sequenced in a study of blood T cell repertoires in COVID-19. The table came from immunoSEQ multiplex PCR; TCRdb's copy has only in-frame clones and leaves some out. Among approximately 24,000 clones, about 89% were seen once, and the ten largest hold around 30%. The specimen was peripheral blood. These receptor sequences come from a woman between 70 and 85 years old with active COVID-19.

This CDR3 reads CASSLMPGRGTDTQYF. CDR3 coding DNA: TGCGCCAGCAGCCTAATGCCCGGGCGGGGCACAGATACGCAGTATTTT. The V call is TRBV5-1, the J call TRBJ2-3, with D perhaps TRBD2 (5 bases). The CDR3 loop spans 16 amino acids. The germline CDR1 and CDR2 sequences are SGHRS and YFSETQ. The ends were cut back, 4 bases at V and 1 base at J, with 16 bases in the middle.

The chain carries TRBV5-1 and TRBJ2-7; D gene unclear. Germline V lookup: CDR1 SGHRS, CDR2 YFSETQ. This CDR3 region has 12 residues. Trimming left V 0 bases short and J 7 bases short, with 8 bases between. The CDR3 DNA reads as TGCGCCAGCAGCTTGGCCGGTCGAGAGCAGTACTTC. Translation gives CASSLAGREQYF.

This chain connects TRBV19 to TRBJ1-3; D is unclear. Trimming took off 7 bases at V and 8 bases at J, with 21 bases between the two ends. In germline, CDR1 is LNHDA, CDR2 SQIVND (reference sequence). This CDR3 is built from 15 residues. The CDR3 spells CASTTTGGIFDTIYF. CDR3 in DNA: TGTGCCAGTACCACGACCGGCGGGATTTTTGACACCATATATTTT.

The chain combines TRBV6-5 with TRBJ1-2; a weak D match, TRBD1 (6 bases). Trimming shortened V by 4 bases and J by 7 bases, and 13 bases separated the two germline ends. CDR3 length equals 13 residues. Germline values: CDR1 MNHEY, CDR2 SVGAGI. CDR3 DNA: TGTGCCAGCAGTTTTACAGGGTCCCTTGGCTACACCTTC. Translating it yields CASSFTGSLGYTF.

This chain links TRBV9 with TRBJ2-1, with 15 nucleotides matching TRBD2. The CDR3 covers 18 residues. V was clipped by 4 bases and J by 8 bases; unmatched bases: 13. CDR1 and CDR2 from the germline V gene are SGDLS and YYNGEE. CDR3 DNA: TGTGCCAGCAGCTCCCCGGGACTAGCGGGGGGTCTTAGGGATGAGCAGTTCTTC. Protein sequence: CASSSPGLAGGLRDEQFF.

This clone showed up just a few times. The chain links TRBV15 to TRBJ1-2; perhaps TRBD1 as D (6 bases). Trimming shortened V by 0 bases and J by 8 bases, and 22 bases separated the two germline ends. Per the germline V gene, CDR1 is LNHNV and CDR2 is YYDKDF (reference sequence). This CDR3 has 17 amino acids. The CDR3 is CATSREKGVLGREGYTF. CDR3 DNA: TGTGCCACCAGCAGAGAGAAGGGGGTTCTTGGCAGAGAAGGCTACACCTTC. Looking up the rest from reference TRBV15 and TRBJ1-2 gives the full variable domain: DAMVIQNPRYQVTQFGKPVTLSCSQTLNHNVMYWYQQKSSQAPKLLFHYYDKDFNNEADTPDNFQSRRPNTSFCFLDIRSPGLGDTAMYLCATSREKGVLGREGYTFGSGTRLTVV.

V is TRBV15 and J is TRBJ2-5, with TRBD2 matching over 11 bases. The junction had 3 bases not matched to a gene; V was cut back by 0 bases and J by 3 bases. Germline V CDR1 and CDR2: LNHNV, YYDKDF (reference sequence). The CDR3 has 16 amino acids. CDR3: CATSRDTSGGEETQYF. The CDR3 DNA sequence: TGTGCCACCAGCAGAGACACTAGCGGGGGTGAAGAGACCCAGTACTTC.

V is TRBV7-9 and J is TRBJ1-4; weak D call: TRBD1 (5 bases). This CDR3 has 16 amino acids. Germline V gene sequence: CDR1 SEHNR, CDR2 FQNEAQ (reference sequence). V was shortened by 7 bases and J by 5 bases, with 20 bases between the two germline ends. For the CDR3, the DNA is TGTGCCAGCACCCTCAATATGGGGTCAGGGAATGAAAAACTGTTTTTT. Residues: CASTLNMGSGNEKLFF. The full variable domain, rest sourced from reference TRBV7-9 and TRBJ1-4, is DTGVSQNPRHKITKRGQNVTFRCDPISEHNRLYWYRQTLGQGPEFLTYFQNEAQLEKSRLLSDRFSAERPKGSFSTLEIQRTEQGDSAMYLCASTLNMGSGNEKLFFGSGTQLSVL.

The V gene is TRBV6-5, the J gene TRBJ1-4, with D perhaps matching TRBD1 (5 bases). With 8 bases removed from V and 0 bases from J, the gap between germline ends came to 10 bases. The V gene's germline CDR1 is MNHEY and CDR2 SVGAGI. The length of the CDR3 is 14 residues. The CDR3 spells CASVAGPTNEKLFF. CDR3 nucleotides: TGTGCCAGCGTGGCGGGGCCAACTAATGAAAAACTGTTTTTT.

V gene TRBV5-1 combines with J gene TRBJ1-2; the match to TRBD1 covers 9 bases. The CDR3 is 11 residues long. CDR1 SGHRS and CDR2 YFSETQ come from the germline V gene. With 7 bases clipped from V and 7 bases from J, the junction kept 2 bases outside the gene matches. CDR3 residues: CASGDRVGYTF. As DNA, the CDR3 is TGCGCCAGCGGGGACAGGGTTGGCTACACCTTC.

The chain combines TRBV23-1 with TRBJ1-1; TRBD1 agrees at 9 bases. TRBV23-1 is reported as an ORF; its role is uncertain. This CDR3 is 18 amino acids long. V trimming: 0 bases; J trimming: 1 base; junction bases outside the gene matches: 9. The CDR3 DNA follows: TGCGCCAGCAGTCAATCTAAAGGGACAGGGATAGGGAACACTGAAGCTTTCTTT. Amino acids: CASSQSKGTGIGNTEAFF.

V gene TRBV4-2 combines with J gene TRBJ2-5; the match to TRBD2 covers 10 bases. V lost 8 bases to trimming and J lost 1 base; unmatched junction nucleotides: 1. CDR3 length equals 13 residues. CDR1 LGHNA and CDR2 YNFKEQ come from the germline V gene. The CDR3 nucleotides are TGTGCCAGCCGGACTAGCGGCCAAGAGACCCAGTACTTC. As protein: CASRTSGQETQYF.

The chain carries TRBV6-1 and TRBJ2-2; 9 positions agree with TRBD1. Unmatched junction bases numbered 7, after V lost 1 base and J lost 7 bases. The length of the CDR3 is 16 residues. From germline, CDR1 is MNHNS and CDR2 SASEGT. CDR3 amino acids: CASSEVFGTGIGELFF. The DNA for the CDR3 is TGTGCCAGCAGTGAAGTCTTCGGGACAGGGATCGGGGAGCTGTTTTTT.

The chain couples TRBV4-2 to TRBJ1-6, with TRBD1 identical over 7 bases. The CDR3 is made up of 21 amino acids. Germline V gene data show CDR1 as LGHNA and CDR2 as YNFKEQ. J gave up 4 bases and V 3 bases, and 21 bases lay outside the gene matches. This chain's CDR3 is CASSQETGAANTRGYNSPLHF. The DNA for the CDR3 is TGTGCCAGCAGCCAGGAAACAGGGGCCGCAAACACTAGGGGATATAATTCACCCCTCCACTTT.

The DNA for the CDR3 is TGTGCCAGCAGCTCAGGGACAGGGTGGGAGCAGTACTTC. The encoded protein is CASSSGTGWEQYF. J is TRBJ2-7 and V is TRBV11-1; 9 nucleotides agree with TRBD1. In germline, CDR1 is SGHAT, CDR2 FQDESV (reference sequence). The trim removed 4 bases at V and 7 bases at J, leaving 5 bases unmatched. The CDR3 is 13 amino acids.

In this sample, this clone turned up once. This rearrangement joins TRBV7-2 to TRBJ2-5, with 13 bases aligning to TRBD2. Unmatched junction bases numbered 5, after V lost 5 bases and J lost 5 bases. The CDR3 runs to 15 residues. Per germline, CDR1 SGHTA and CDR2 FQGNSA. CDR3 residues: CASSRTSGGFETQYF. CDR3 bases: TGTGCCAGCAGCCGGACTAGCGGGGGCTTTGAGACCCAGTACTTC.

The CDR3 coding sequence is TGCGCCAGCAGACCCGGGACTAGCGTGAACACCGGGGAGCTGTTTTTT. Protein: CASRPGTSVNTGELFF. J is TRBJ2-2 and V is TRBV5-1, with 10 positions matching TRBD2. Germline assignment: CDR1 SGHRS and CDR2 YFSETQ. CDR3 length: 16 residues. V was pared by 5 bases and J by 1 base, with 5 bases of the junction left unmatched.

The chain is built from TRBV11-3 and TRBJ2-3; tentatively, D is TRBD2 (6 bases). This CDR3 region has 13 residues. Germline loops: CDR1 SGHNT, CDR2 YENEEA. Trimming stripped 5 bases from V and 6 bases from J, with 12 bases between. The CDR3 DNA sequence: TGTGCCAGCAGCCCCGGGGGACGGGATACGCAGTATTTT. Its translation: CASSPGGRDTQYF.

This chain uses TRBV21-1 with TRBJ2-5; TRBD2 is taken as the D call from the table, unchecked against the DNA. TRBV21-1 counts as a pseudogene. The CDR3 runs 17 residues. The CDR3 loop reads CASSKSSGGAFAQTQYF. The CDR3 DNA sequence: TGTGCCAGCAGCAAGTCGAGCGGGGGGGCCTTCGCACAGACCCAGTACTTC.

The chain is built from TRBV15 and TRBJ2-7, with a tentative D call TRBD2 (6 bases). CDR1 LNHNV and CDR2 YYDKDF come from the germline V gene (reference sequence). Trimming pared 1 base from V and 7 bases from J, leaving 17 bases between. The CDR3 loop spans 15 amino acids. CDR3 bases: TGTGCCACCAGCAGAGGCCCCGGCGCGGGGCTTGAGCAGTACTTC. Translated: CATSRGPGAGLEQYF.

The CDR3 spells CASSLERGTGVHEQYF. As DNA, the CDR3 is TGTGCCAGCAGCTTAGAGAGGGGGACAGGGGTCCACGAGCAGTACTTC. The chain has TRBV7-9 and TRBJ2-7; 10 nucleotides align to TRBD1. The germline V gene encodes CDR1 SEHNR and CDR2 FQNEAQ (reference sequence). CDR3 length equals 16 residues. Trimming took 1 base from V and 5 from J; bases not matched to a gene: 8.

This chain joins TRBV7-3 and TRBJ2-1; possible D gene TRBD1, 7 bases. Germline V CDR1 and CDR2: SGHTA, FQGTGA. V was clipped by 0 bases and J by 5 bases, with 17 bases between them. This CDR3 region has 17 residues. Here the CDR3 reads CASSLTSTRGQNNEQFF. In DNA form, the CDR3 reads TGTGCCAGCAGCTTAACGTCGACTAGGGGACAGAACAATGAGCAGTTCTTC. The full variable domain, with the rest looked up from reference TRBV7-3 and TRBJ2-1, is GAGVSQTPSNKVTEKGKYVELRCDPISGHTALYWYRQSLGQGPEFLIYFQGTGAADDSGLPNDRFFAVRPEGSVSTLKIQRTERGDSAVYLCASSLTSTRGQNNEQFFGPGTRLTVL.

This clone has a handful of counts. V usage is TRBV11-3 and J usage is TRBJ2-5; a possible D gene is TRBD1 (6 bases). CDR1 is SGHNT and CDR2 is YENEEA in the germline V gene. The germline V and J ends were trimmed by 1 base and 4 bases, with 10 bases remaining between them. CDR3 length equals 14 residues. The CDR3 DNA sequence: TGTGCCAGCAGCTTAGGGGGGCGCGGAGAGACCCAGTACTTC. As protein: CASSLGGRGETQYF.